What follows is one T cell receptor (beta chain) and its context. Antigen unknown. Some clones are missing from TCRdb's copy, which holds only in-frame ones; the method was immunoSEQ multiplex PCR. In the table there are several thousand clones, 61% of which are singletons. From germline, CDR1 is LGHNA and CDR2 YSLEER. The CDR3 sequence is 14 residues long. The V gene lost 1 base and the J gene lost 5 bases, with 11 bases spanning the gap. The data are from a study of T cells in narcolepsy. Whole-study context: Enrolled donors included narcolepsy type 1 or type 2 patients and healthy controls.

Overall study findings and caveats: Healthy controls reportedly lacked the autoreactive clonotypes serially found in patients' blood. HCRT-specific and TRIB2-specific autoreactive clonotypes appeared among same-patient CSF and blood CD4+ clonotypes.

The source is a human donor with narcolepsy. V gene TRBV4-3 combines with J gene TRBJ1-2; tentative D call: TRBD1 (5 bases). Sequenced: CD45RA- memory CD8+ T cells from PBMCs. CDR3 in amino acids: CASSQAMGLYGYTF. CDR3 DNA sequence: TGCGCCAGCAGCCAAGCGATGGGGCTATATGGCTACACCTTC.